The 15 T cell receptor beta chains reported below all come from one sample, sequenced in a study of monozygotic twins with inflammatory bowel disease. TCRdb derives one entry per CDR3 protein from the 5' RACE reads, leaving out DNA. Here the sample table reports 300,000 to 450,000 distinct CDR3 sequences. The sample comprised blood. Source of these receptors: a human donor with ulcerative colitis or Crohn's disease, or a healthy co-twin of an affected twin (not recorded which).

J is TRBJ2-7 and V is TRBV7-9; checking the TCRdb D call of TRBD1 is not possible without DNA. Germline CDR1 reads SEHNR; CDR2 reads FQNEAQ (reference sequence). The CDR3 spans 15 residues. Here the CDR3 reads CASSRPGSNSYEQYF.

The V gene is TRBV7-2, the J gene TRBJ2-1. This CDR3 contains 12 residues. The germline V gene encodes CDR1 SGHTA and CDR2 FQGNSA. CDR3 region: CASSLVWNEQFF.

V and J are TRBV4-1 and TRBJ2-7; checking the TCRdb D call of TRBD2 is not possible without DNA. CDR1 is MGHRA, CDR2 YSYEKL, per germline. CDR3 length equals 16 residues. The CDR3 protein is CASSRTLAGDSYEQYF.

The chain recombines TRBV20-1 with TRBJ2-7; TCRdb's D call, TRBD1, is unchecked because there is no DNA. The CDR3 sequence is 12 residues long. Germline CDR1 is DFQATT and CDR2 is SNEGSKA (reference sequence). The CDR3 reads CSAWQGIYEQYF.

This chain uses TRBV20-1 with TRBJ1-5; TCRdb calls TRBD1, which cannot be checked without DNA. Germline CDR1 reads DFQATT; CDR2 reads SNEGSKA (reference sequence). This CDR3 is built from 20 residues. The chain's CDR3 is CSARDQIEGGADPGNQPQHF.

The rearrangement uses TRBV9 and TRBJ2-7; TCRdb indicates TRBD2, and absent DNA this call remains unverified. Germline-derived CDR1 and CDR2 are SGDLS and YYNGEE. CDR3 length: 19 residues. The CDR3 sequence is CASSVCWTSGPKSSYEQYF.

The V and J genes are TRBV18 and TRBJ2-5; TCRdb's D gene call, TRBD1, goes unchecked for lack of DNA. CDR3 size: 15 residues. From germline, CDR1 is KGHSH and CDR2 LQKENI. The CDR3 protein is CASSLRQGVVETQYF.

The chain has TRBV5-1 and TRBJ2-5. The length of the CDR3 is 11 residues. Germline lookup yields CDR1 SGHRS and CDR2 YFSETQ. This chain's CDR3 is CASSSQETQYF. Filled out from reference TRBV5-1 and TRBJ2-5, the complete variable domain reads KAGVTQTPRYLIKTRGQQVTLSCSPISGHRSVSWYQQTPGQGLQFLFEYFSETQRNKGNFPGRFSGRQFSNSRSEMNVSTLELGDSALYLCASSSQETQYFGPGTRLLVL.

V gene TRBV5-1 combines with J gene TRBJ2-2. Germline values: CDR1 SGHRS, CDR2 YFSETQ. The CDR3 extends over 15 amino acids. The chain's CDR3 is CASSLKVGNTGELFF.

The rearrangement joins TRBV20-1 to TRBJ2-3; TCRdb's D call, TRBD1, is unchecked because there is no DNA. Germline V gene sequence: CDR1 DFQATT, CDR2 SNEGSKA (reference sequence). This CDR3 comprises 15 residues. CDR3 loop: CSARDAGGNTDTQYF.

This rearrangement joins TRBV7-3 to TRBJ2-3. Germline V lookup: CDR1 SGHTA, CDR2 FQGTGA. CDR3 length equals 15 residues. The CDR3: CASSLMEVAGDTQYF.

V and J are TRBV9 and TRBJ2-3. Germline V gene sequence: CDR1 SGDLS, CDR2 YYNGEE. CDR3 size: 16 residues. The CDR3 loop is CASSVGTAPSTDTQYF.

The chain joins TRBV9 to TRBJ2-7; TCRdb proposes TRBD2, but this gene call is untestable without DNA. CDR3 size: 16 residues. Per germline, CDR1 SGDLS and CDR2 YYNGEE. The CDR3 sequence: CASSTRPASGSYEQYF.

V and J are TRBV6-2 or TRBV6-3 and TRBJ1-1; TCRdb outputs TRBD1, but without DNA this stays unchecked. Germline assignment: CDR1 MNHEY and CDR2 SVGEGT. This CDR3 is 15 amino acids long. This chain's CDR3 is CASTFQGRGNTEAFF.

The CDR3 protein is CANSRRGAGELFF. This rearrangement joins TRBV2 to TRBJ2-2; TCRdb's D gene call, TRBD1, goes unchecked for lack of DNA. CDR1 and CDR2 from the germline V gene are SNHLY and FYNNEI. This CDR3 region has 13 residues.